Listed here are 7 T cell receptor beta chains from one sample, sequenced in a study of vaccination and CD4 T cells after COVID-19. Their antigen targets remain unknown. Sequence data for DNA of cultured CD4+ T cells were generated by the Oncomine TCR Beta short-read assay. MiXCR, run by TCRdb on the PCR reads, gives a single entry per CDR3 protein. The sample has about 14,000 distinct CDR3 sequences; roughly 60% are singletons. Treatment: roughly ten-day PBMC culture with coronavirus spike peptide pools or control peptides (ViraFEST assay). Sequencing was carried out using CD4+ T cells from blood, cultured in vitro. The source of these receptors is a human donor who had recovered from COVID-19.

This clonotype turned up a few times. The rearrangement links TRBV15 to TRBJ2-4; maybe TRBD2 (6 bases). Germline CDR1 is LNHNV and CDR2 is YYDKDF (reference sequence). The ends were cut back, 5 bases at V and 7 bases at J, with 6 bases in the middle. CDR3 length: 11 amino acids. The CDR3, as DNA: TGTGCCACCAGCCGGGGGAACATTCAGTACTTC. Translation gives CATSRGNIQYF.

V gene TRBV6-1 combines with J gene TRBJ2-7; D possibly corresponds to TRBD2 (7 bases). The CDR3 is made up of 14 amino acids. CDR1 is MNHNS, CDR2 SASEGT, per germline. V was pared by 5 bases and J by 0 bases, with 11 bases between. The CDR3 sequence: CASSRGEGSYEQYF. Here the CDR3 DNA reads TGTGCCAGCAGTAGGGGGGAGGGCTCCTACGAGCAGTACTTC.

The rearrangement uses TRBV7-8 and TRBJ1-1; 9 bases match TRBD1. J gave up 1 base and V 0 bases, and 3 bases lay outside the gene matches. Germline CDR1 is SGHVS and CDR2 is FQNEAQ. CDR3 size: 16 residues. The CDR3 loop is CASSLAMGQGNTEAFF. The CDR3 bases are TGTGCCAGCAGCTTAGCGATGGGACAGGGGAACACTGAAGCTTTCTTT.

This rearrangement joins TRBV30 to TRBJ2-1; D unresolved. V lost 7 bases, J lost 4 bases, and 14 bases lay in between. The CDR3 contains 13 residues. The germline gives CDR1 GTSNPN, CDR2 SVGIG (reference sequence). The CDR3 here is CASRWGIYNEQFF. DNA for the CDR3: TGTGCCTCTAGGTGGGGTATATACAATGAGCAGTTCTTC.

The chain employs TRBV20-1 and TRBJ2-1; D is unclear. Trimming took 0 bases from V and 2 from J, leaving 11 bases between them. The germline CDR1 and CDR2 sequences are DFQATT and SNEGSKA (reference sequence). The CDR3 has 15 residues. For the CDR3, the DNA is TGCAGTGCTAGAGATGGCCGGGTGACCTACAATGAGCAGTTCTTC. Translation: CSARDGRVTYNEQFF.

The chain links TRBV6-4 to TRBJ1-5, with D unclear. The V end was cut by 3 bases, the J end by 2 bases, with 8 bases between. The CDR3 totals 14 residues. From germline, CDR1 is MRHNA and CDR2 SNTAGT. CDR3 sequence reads: CASSERRRNQPQHF. As DNA, the CDR3 is TGTGCCAGCAGTGAACGCCGGCGCAATCAGCCCCAGCATTTT.

This clonotype was counted only a few times. This rearrangement joins TRBV2 to TRBJ2-7, with a weak D call TRBD2 (5 bases). The CDR3 loop spans 13 amino acids. CDR1 is SNHLY, CDR2 FYNNEI, per germline. Trimming took 4 bases from V and 5 from J, leaving 12 bases between them. DNA for the CDR3: TGTGCCAGCAGTGGGCTATGGACTGACGAGCAGTACTTC. This encodes CASSGLWTDEQYF.